This entry is about one TCR beta chain. The data derive from a study of memory CD4+ T cells and cytomegalovirus serostatus. Assay: immunoSEQ multiplex PCR; the TCRdb copy retains only in-frame clones and omits some. Among around 44,000 clones listed, over 70% were seen once. Single viable CD3+CD4+CD8-CD45RO+ cells were sorted as the memory CD4+ T cells. The germline V gene encodes CDR1 SGHRS and CDR2 YFSETQ. V was clipped by 4 bases and J by 3 bases; unmatched bases: 8. This CDR3 is built from 15 residues. This receptor was identified in an adult in good health and CMV-seronegative. The chain is built from TRBV5-1 and TRBJ2-7, with 9 positions matching TRBD1. The source material was memory CD4+ T cells from blood. The CDR3: CASSPGTGISYEQYF. Here the CDR3 DNA reads TGCGCCAGCAGCCCCGGGACAGGGATCAGCTACGAGCAGTACTTC. The full variable domain, its missing parts supplied by reference TRBV5-1 and TRBJ2-7, is KAGVTQTPRYLIKTRGQQVTLSCSPISGHRSVSWYQQTPGQGLQFLFEYFSETQRNKGNFPGRFSGRQFSNSRSEMNVSTLELGDSALYLCASSPGTGISYEQYFGPGTRLTVT.